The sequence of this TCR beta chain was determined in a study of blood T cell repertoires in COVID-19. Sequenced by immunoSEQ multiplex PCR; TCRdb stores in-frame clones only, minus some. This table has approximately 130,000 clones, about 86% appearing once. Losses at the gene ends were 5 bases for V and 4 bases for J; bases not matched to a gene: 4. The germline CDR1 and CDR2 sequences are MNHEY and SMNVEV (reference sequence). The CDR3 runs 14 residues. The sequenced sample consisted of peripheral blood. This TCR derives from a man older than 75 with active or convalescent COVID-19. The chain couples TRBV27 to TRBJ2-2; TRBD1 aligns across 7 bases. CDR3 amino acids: CASSETGFTGELFF. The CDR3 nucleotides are TGTGCCAGCAGTGAGACAGGGTTCACCGGGGAGCTGTTTTTT.